The source of this TCR beta chain is a study of shared clonotypes between healthy human individuals. Study-wide results and caveats: Larger richness was generally estimated for naive than memory subsets.

About this clone: Its antigen is as yet unknown.

Assay used: immunoSEQ multiplex PCR; TCRdb lists only in-frame clones, some missing. Seen here are some 2,000,000 clones, about 94% observed once, and the top ten hold roughly 0.13%. The CDR3 runs 11 residues. V lost 5 bases, J lost 4 bases, and 8 bases lay in between. Germline loops: CDR1 SQVTM, CDR2 ANQGSEA. The study enrolled healthy HIV-negative adults without recent acute infections or vaccinations as donors. Researchers partitioned CD4+ cells into CD45RA+ naive and CD45RA-negative memory subsets. Sequenced material: naive CD4+ T cells sorted from blood. Subset specified: CD45RA+ positively selected. The clonotype originates from a man aged 18 to 30 in good health. The chain carries TRBV29-1 and TRBJ1-2, with D unclear. CDR3 DNA: TGCAGCGTTACCCCATCCTATGGCTACACCTTC. Translated, it gives CSVTPSYGYTF. Drawing the rest from reference TRBV29-1 and TRBJ1-2, the complete variable domain is SAVISQKPSRDICQRGTSLTIQCQVDSQVTMMFWYRQQPGQSLTLIATANQGSEATYESGFVIDKFPISRPNLTFSTLTVSNMSPEDSSIYLCSVTPSYGYTFGSGTRLTVV.